Listed here are 11 T cell receptor beta chains from one sample, sequenced in a study of neurological immune-mediated disorders (dated 2019 in TCRdb). Library construction relied on 5' RACE. Reads for this sample came from an Illumina HiSeq 2500. Using fastp at Q25 and MiXCR, TCRdb reprocessed the public reads and kept productive beta chains. Duplicate CDR3 protein sequences are folded into a single record with the most common DNA and genes. For this sample the table gives about 74,000 distinct CDR3 sequences, of which around 5.2% were detected only once. Around 7.2% of the sample is in the top ten clones. Source material: PBMCs. All receptors come from a young man with multiple sclerosis.

In regard to this clonotype: A much more abundant neighbour one base away suggests this may be a read error. The gene calls are TRBV27 and TRBJ1-2; 9 bases are shared with TRBD1. This CDR3 spans 14 amino acids. Germline lookup yields CDR1 MNHEY and CDR2 SMNVEV (reference sequence). The CDR3 spells CVSSRTGVLYGYTF. CDR3 in DNA: TGTGTCAGCAGTCGGACAGGGGTTCTCTATGGCTACACCTTC.

This clonotype was seen many times. The gene calls are TRBV4-2 and TRBJ2-7; D call uncertain. Per the germline V gene, CDR1 is LGHNA and CDR2 is YNFKEQ. CDR3 length: 17 residues. Trimming stripped 1 base from V and 1 base from J, with 17 bases between. DNA for the CDR3: TGTGCCAGCAGCCAAGTGCACAGACGGGTGGGGTCCTACGAGCAGTACTTC. Protein: CASSQVHRRVGSYEQYF.

At least ten counts were recorded for this clonotype. Mismatch with germline at one junction end may stem from a read error. The V gene is TRBV20-1, the J gene TRBJ1-4, with a weak D call TRBD1 (6 bases). The CDR3 loop spans 11 amino acids. The germline CDR1 and CDR2 sequences are DFQATT and SNEGSKA (reference sequence). Written as DNA, the CDR3 is TGCAGTGCTACAACAGGGTCTCTCCCTCATTTT. This sequence encodes CSATTGSLPHF.

This clonotype was seen at least ten times. This chain uses TRBV20-1 with TRBJ2-1; 8 bases match TRBD1. The CDR3 totals 12 residues. Trimming took 5 bases from V and 10 from J; bases not matched to a gene: 7. Germline CDR1 reads DFQATT; CDR2 reads SNEGSKA (reference sequence). The CDR3 nucleotides read TGCAGTGCTGCACCGGGACAGGTGGAGCAGTTCTTC. Translated: CSAAPGQVEQFF.

This clonotype showed up many times. The rearrangement links TRBV4-1 to TRBJ2-7; no clear D. The CDR3 runs 15 residues. The germline V gene encodes CDR1 MGHRA and CDR2 YSYEKL. V gave up 0 bases and J gave up 4 bases, with 13 bases separating them. The CDR3 region has the DNA TGCGCCAGCAGCCAAGAAGTGCGTTCAGCATACGAGCAGTACTTC. It codes for CASSQEVRSAYEQYF.

This clonotype was detected ten times or more. This chain links TRBV29-1 with TRBJ2-7, with 14 bases aligning to TRBD2. Germline assignment: CDR1 SQVTM and CDR2 ANQGSEA. V trimming: 7 bases; J trimming: 1 base; junction bases outside the gene matches: 9. The CDR3 is 16 residues long. The CDR3 region has the DNA TGCAGCGCAGCAGGGACTAGCGGGAGTCAATCCTACGAGCAGTACTTC. Protein sequence: CSAAGTSGSQSYEQYF.

The table lists this clonotype with many counts. The chain couples TRBV20-1 to TRBJ2-3; 8 nucleotides align to TRBD1. Germline loops: CDR1 DFQATT, CDR2 SNEGSKA (reference sequence). This CDR3 spans 14 amino acids. V was pared by 0 bases and J by 3 bases, with 2 bases of the junction left unmatched. CDR3 nucleotide sequence: TGCAGTGCTAGAGACTGGACAGGGACAGATACGCAGTATTTT. It codes for CSARDWTGTDTQYF.

This clonotype was seen many times. The CDR3 DNA is TGTGCCAGCAGCCCCTCTCTAGCGGGAGGCCCCTTAGCCAAAAACATTCAGTACTTC. This translates into CASSPSLAGGPLAKNIQYF. The rearrangement links TRBV6-5 to TRBJ2-4; TRBD2 matches 11 bases. The V gene end was trimmed by 6 bases and the J gene end by 0 bases; junction bases not matched to a gene: 13. The CDR3 extends over 19 amino acids. Germline V CDR1 and CDR2: MNHEY, SVGAGI.

This clonotype was counted a few times. The chain joins TRBV7-2 to TRBJ2-3; 9 nucleotides match TRBD2. V was clipped by 4 bases and J by 1 base; unmatched bases: 0. The CDR3 has 14 amino acids. Germline CDR1 reads SGHTA; CDR2 reads FQGNSA. Written as DNA, the CDR3 is TGTGCCAGCAGCTGGACTAGCGGCACAGATACGCAGTATTTT. Amino acids: CASSWTSGTDTQYF.

This clonotype showed up many times. This chain uses TRBV7-8 with TRBJ2-7; D is uncertain. V was cut by 0 bases and J by 1 base, with 7 bases left in between. CDR3 size: 14 residues. CDR1 SGHVS and CDR2 FQNEAQ come from the germline V gene. CDR3 bases: TGTGCCAGCAGCTTAGCGTTCTCTTCCTACGAGCAGTACTTC. Translation: CASSLAFSSYEQYF.

The table lists this clonotype with many counts. The chain joins TRBV7-6 to TRBJ2-1; D is uncertain. The CDR3 runs to 15 residues. The germline V gene encodes CDR1 SGHVS and CDR2 FNYEAQ. The ends were cut back, 4 bases at V and 4 bases at J, with 14 bases in the middle. Written as DNA, the CDR3 is TGTGCCAGCAGCTCTCCTTCCCCCGGATACAATGAGCAGTTCTTC. As protein: CASSSPSPGYNEQFF.